This T cell receptor beta chain was recovered during a study of shared clonotypes between healthy human individuals. Trimming removed 8 bases at V and 5 bases at J, with 19 bases between. This CDR3 has 14 residues. Germline CDR1 SNHLY, CDR2 FYNNEI. The data were produced by immunoSEQ multiplex PCR, yet TCRdb's version contains in-frame clones alone and is incomplete. The table records about 2.2 million clones, about 94% of them present only once. About this clone: As yet, its antigen is unknown.

Study-wide results and caveats: Against clonotypes common to all four donors, non-shared ones had lower generation probabilities.

Naive-designated CD8 cells lacked CD45RO, were positively enriched for CCR7, and omitted terminally differentiated effector memory CD45RA+ cells. The origin of this receptor is a man younger than 35 in good health. Some clones in this sample may be carry-over from other donors' samples. Sequencing was carried out using naive CD8+ T cells from PBMCs. This chain connects TRBV2 to TRBJ2-7; perhaps TRBD2 as D (5 bases). Here the CDR3 DNA reads TGTGCCAGCGGTAGCGAACCCTCCGCTAACGAGCAGTACTTC. Its translation: CASGSEPSANEQYF. Full variable domain (remainder filled in from reference TRBV2 and TRBJ2-7): EPEVTQTPSHQVTQMGQEVILRCVPISNHLYFYWYRQILGQKVEFLVSFYNNEISEKSEIFDDQFSVERPDGSNFTLKIRSTKLEDSAMYFCASGSEPSANEQYFGPGTRLTVT.